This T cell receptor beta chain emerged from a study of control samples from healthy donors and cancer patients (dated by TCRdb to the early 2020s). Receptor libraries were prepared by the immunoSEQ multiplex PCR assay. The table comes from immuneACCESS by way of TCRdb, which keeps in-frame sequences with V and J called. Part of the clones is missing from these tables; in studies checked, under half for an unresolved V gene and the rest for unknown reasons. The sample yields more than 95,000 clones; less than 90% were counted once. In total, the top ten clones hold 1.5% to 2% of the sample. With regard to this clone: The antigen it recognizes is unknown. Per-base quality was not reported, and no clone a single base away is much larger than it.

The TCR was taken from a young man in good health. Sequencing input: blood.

The DNA sequence follows: TGTGCCAGCTCAACGGACAGGGAGTACGGCTACACCTTC. This gives the protein CASSTDREYGYTF. The chain is assembled from TRBV18 and TRBJ1-2, and 8 junctional nucleotides match TRBD1. V ends up 5 bases short and J 8 bases short, with an unmatched junction base count of 7. From the cysteine through the phenylalanine, the CDR3 covers 13 amino acids. Solely the CDR3 DNA is kept, with 39 bases framed from the first base. Reading the germline V gene gives CDR1 KGHSH and CDR2 LQKENI. With the portions outside the CDR3 filled from the reference TRBV18 and TRBJ1-2 genes, the complete variable region becomes NAGVMQNPRHLVRRRGQEARLRCSPMKGHSHVYWYRQLPEEGLKFMVYLQKENIIDESGMPKERFSAEFPKEGPSILRIQQVVRGDSAAYFCASSTDREYGYTFGSGTRLTVV.